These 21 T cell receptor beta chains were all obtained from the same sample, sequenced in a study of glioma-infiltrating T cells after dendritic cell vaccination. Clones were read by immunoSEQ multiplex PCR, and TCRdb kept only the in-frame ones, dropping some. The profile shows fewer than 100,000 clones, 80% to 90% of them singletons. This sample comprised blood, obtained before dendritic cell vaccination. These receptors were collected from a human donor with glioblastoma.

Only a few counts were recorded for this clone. Here the CDR3 DNA reads TGTGCCAGCAGTTCTCGGACAGGGTGGCAGGAGGACACTGAAGCTTTCTTT. Amino acid sequence: CASSSRTGWQEDTEAFF. The genes are TRBV27 and TRBJ1-1, with TRBD1 matching 8 bases. V shed 4 bases and J 3 bases; nucleotides not matched to a gene: 13. Germline V CDR1 and CDR2: MNHEY, SMNVEV (reference sequence). The CDR3 extends over 17 amino acids.

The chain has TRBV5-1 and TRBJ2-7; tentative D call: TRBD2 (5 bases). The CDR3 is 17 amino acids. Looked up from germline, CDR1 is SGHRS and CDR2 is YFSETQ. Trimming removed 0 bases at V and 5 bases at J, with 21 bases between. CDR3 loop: CASSLAGTGGPADEQYF. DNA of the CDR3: TGCGCCAGCAGCTTGGCCGGTACTGGAGGTCCGGCGGACGAGCAGTACTTC. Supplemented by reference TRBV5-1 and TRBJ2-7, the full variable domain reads KAGVTQTPRYLIKTRGQQVTLSCSPISGHRSVSWYQQTPGQGLQFLFEYFSETQRNKGNFPGRFSGRQFSNSRSEMNVSTLELGDSALYLCASSLAGTGGPADEQYFGPGTRLTVT.

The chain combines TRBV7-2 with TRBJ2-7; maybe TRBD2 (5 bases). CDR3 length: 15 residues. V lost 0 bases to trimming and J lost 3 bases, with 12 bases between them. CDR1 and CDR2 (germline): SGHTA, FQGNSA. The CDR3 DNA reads TGTGCCAGCAGCTTAGCTCCGGGGAGTTACTACGAGCAGTACTTC. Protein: CASSLAPGSYYEQYF. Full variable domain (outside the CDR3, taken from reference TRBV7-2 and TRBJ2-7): GAGVSQSPSNKVTEKGKDVELRCDPISGHTALYWYRQSLGQGLEFLIYFQGNSAPDKSGLPSDRFSAERTGGSVSTLTIQRTQQEDSAVYLCASSLAPGSYYEQYFGPGTRLTVT.

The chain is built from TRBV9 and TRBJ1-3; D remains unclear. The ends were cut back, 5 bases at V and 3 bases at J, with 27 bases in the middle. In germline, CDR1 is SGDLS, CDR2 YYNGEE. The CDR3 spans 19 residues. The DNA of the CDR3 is TGTGCCAGCAGTCGCCTCCGGAGGCGGGGAGAGGCTTATGGAAACACCATATATTTT. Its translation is CASSRLRRRGEAYGNTIYF.

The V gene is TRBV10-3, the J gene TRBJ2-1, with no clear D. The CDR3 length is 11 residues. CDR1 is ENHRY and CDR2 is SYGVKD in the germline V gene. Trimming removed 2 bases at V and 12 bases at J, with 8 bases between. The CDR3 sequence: CAISEELWQFF. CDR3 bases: TGTGCCATCAGTGAGGAGTTATGGCAGTTCTTC.

The CDR3: CASSAGTSGSENEQFF. CDR3 nucleotides: TGTGCCAGCAGCGCGGGAACTAGCGGGAGTGAAAATGAGCAGTTCTTC. The chain has TRBV9 and TRBJ2-1, with 11 bases fitting TRBD2. Germline V CDR1 and CDR2: SGDLS, YYNGEE. CDR3 length: 16 residues. Trimming removed 3 bases from V and 7 bases from J; junction bases left unmatched: 9.

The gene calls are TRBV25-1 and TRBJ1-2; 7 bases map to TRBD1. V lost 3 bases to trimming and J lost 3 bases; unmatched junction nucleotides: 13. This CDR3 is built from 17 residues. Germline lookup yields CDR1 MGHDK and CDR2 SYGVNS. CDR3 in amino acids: CASSESSYRGSHYGYTF. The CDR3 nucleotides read TGTGCCAGCAGTGAGAGCAGCTACAGGGGTAGCCACTATGGCTACACCTTC.

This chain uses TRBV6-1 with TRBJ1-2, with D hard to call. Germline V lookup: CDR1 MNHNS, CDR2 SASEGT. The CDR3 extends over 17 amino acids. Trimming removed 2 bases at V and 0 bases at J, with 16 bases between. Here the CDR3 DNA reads TGTGCCAGCAGTGAACGGGCCCGGGGAAGGGCTAACTATGGCTACACCTTC. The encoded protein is CASSERARGRANYGYTF.

DNA for the CDR3: TGCGCCAGCAGCCATCTCACCCAGGGCTCGGTTACTGAAGCTTTCTTT. It translates to CASSHLTQGSVTEAFF. This chain links TRBV4-1 with TRBJ1-1; possibly TRBD1 for D (5 bases). CDR3 length: 16 amino acids. Trimming took 3 bases from V and 5 from J, leaving 19 bases between them. CDR1 and CDR2 (germline): MGHRA, YSYEKL.

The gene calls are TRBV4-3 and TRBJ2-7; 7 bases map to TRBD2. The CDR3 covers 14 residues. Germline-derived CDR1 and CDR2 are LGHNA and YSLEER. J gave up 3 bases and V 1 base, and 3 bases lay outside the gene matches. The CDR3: CASSQVREGYEQYF. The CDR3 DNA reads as TGCGCCAGCAGCCAAGTTAGGGAGGGCTACGAGCAGTACTTC.

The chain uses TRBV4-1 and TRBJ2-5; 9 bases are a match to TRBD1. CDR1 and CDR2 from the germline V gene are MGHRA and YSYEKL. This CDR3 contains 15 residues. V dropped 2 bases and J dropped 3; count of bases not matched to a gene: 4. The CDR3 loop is CASSQYTGGEETQYF. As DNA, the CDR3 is TGCGCCAGCAGCCAATACACAGGGGGCGAAGAGACCCAGTACTTC.

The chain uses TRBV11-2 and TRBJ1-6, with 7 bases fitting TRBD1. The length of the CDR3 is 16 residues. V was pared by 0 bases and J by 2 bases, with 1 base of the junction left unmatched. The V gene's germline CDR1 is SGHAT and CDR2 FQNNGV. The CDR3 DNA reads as TGTGCCAGCAGCTTAGAAGGGACAGCCTATAATTCACCCCTCCACTTT. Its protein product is CASSLEGTAYNSPLHF.

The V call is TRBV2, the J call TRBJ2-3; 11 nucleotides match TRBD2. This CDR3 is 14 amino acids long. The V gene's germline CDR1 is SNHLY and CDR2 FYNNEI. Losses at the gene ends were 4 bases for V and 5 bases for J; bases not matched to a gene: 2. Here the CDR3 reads CASSVAGGKDTQYF. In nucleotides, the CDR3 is TGTGCCAGCAGTGTAGCGGGGGGGAAAGATACGCAGTATTTT. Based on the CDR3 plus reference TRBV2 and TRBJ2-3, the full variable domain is EPEVTQTPSHQVTQMGQEVILRCVPISNHLYFYWYRQILGQKVEFLVSFYNNEISEKSEIFDDQFSVERPDGSNFTLKIRSTKLEDSAMYFCASSVAGGKDTQYFGPGTRLTVL.

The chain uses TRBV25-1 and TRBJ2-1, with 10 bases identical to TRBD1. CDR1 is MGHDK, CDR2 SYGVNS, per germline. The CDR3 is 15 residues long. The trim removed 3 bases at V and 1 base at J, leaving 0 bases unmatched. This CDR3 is CASSEGQGSYNEQFF. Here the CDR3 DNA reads TGTGCCAGCAGTGAGGGACAGGGGTCCTACAATGAGCAGTTCTTC.

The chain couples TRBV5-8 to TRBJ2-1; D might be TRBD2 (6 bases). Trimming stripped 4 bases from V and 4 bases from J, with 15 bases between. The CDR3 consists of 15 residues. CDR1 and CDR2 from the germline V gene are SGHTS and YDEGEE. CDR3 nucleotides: TGTGCCAGCAGCCCGCACTACGGGACTTACAATGAGCAGTTCTTC. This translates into CASSPHYGTYNEQFF.

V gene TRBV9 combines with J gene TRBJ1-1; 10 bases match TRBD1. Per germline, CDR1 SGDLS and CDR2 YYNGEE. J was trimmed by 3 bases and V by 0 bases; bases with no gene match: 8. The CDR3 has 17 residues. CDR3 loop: CASSVGVGTGVHTEAFF. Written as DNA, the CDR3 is TGTGCCAGCAGCGTAGGAGTTGGGACAGGGGTTCACACTGAAGCTTTCTTT.

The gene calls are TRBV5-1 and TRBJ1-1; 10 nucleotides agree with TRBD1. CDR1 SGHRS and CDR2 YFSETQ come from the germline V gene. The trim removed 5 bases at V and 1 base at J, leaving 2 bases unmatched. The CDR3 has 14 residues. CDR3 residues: CASRDRGPNTEAFF. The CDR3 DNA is TGCGCCAGCAGAGACAGGGGGCCGAACACTGAAGCTTTCTTT. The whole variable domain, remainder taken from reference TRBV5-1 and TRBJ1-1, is KAGVTQTPRYLIKTRGQQVTLSCSPISGHRSVSWYQQTPGQGLQFLFEYFSETQRNKGNFPGRFSGRQFSNSRSEMNVSTLELGDSALYLCASRDRGPNTEAFFGQGTRLTVV.

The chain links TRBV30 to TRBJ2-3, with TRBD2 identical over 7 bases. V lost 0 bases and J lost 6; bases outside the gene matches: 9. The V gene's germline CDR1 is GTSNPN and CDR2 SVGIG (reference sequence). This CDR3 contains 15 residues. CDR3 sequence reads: CAWSVLGGSSDTQYF. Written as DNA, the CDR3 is TGTGCCTGGAGTGTACTGGGCGGGAGTTCGGATACGCAGTATTTT. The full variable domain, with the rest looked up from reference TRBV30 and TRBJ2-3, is SQTIHQWPATLVQPVGSPLSLECTVEGTSNPNLYWYRQAAGRGLQLLFYSVGIGQISSEVPQNLSASRPQDRQFILSSKKLLLSDSGFYLCAWSVLGGSSDTQYFGPGTRLTVL.

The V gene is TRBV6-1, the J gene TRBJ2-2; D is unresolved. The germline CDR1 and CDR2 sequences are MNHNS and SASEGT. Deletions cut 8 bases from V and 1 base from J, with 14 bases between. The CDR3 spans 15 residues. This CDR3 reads CASVPILGNTGELFF. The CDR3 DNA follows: TGTGCCAGCGTCCCTATCCTCGGGAACACCGGGGAGCTGTTTTTT.

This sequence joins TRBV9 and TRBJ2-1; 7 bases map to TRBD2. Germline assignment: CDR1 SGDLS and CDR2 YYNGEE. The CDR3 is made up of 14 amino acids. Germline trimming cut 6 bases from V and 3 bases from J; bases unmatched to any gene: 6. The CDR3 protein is CASTSSGRYNEQFF. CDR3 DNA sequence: TGTGCCAGCACCTCTAGCGGCCGCTACAATGAGCAGTTCTTC.

The DNA for the CDR3 is TGTGCCAGCAGTGCCGACAGGGGGCAAGAGACCCAGTACTTC. Its protein product is CASSADRGQETQYF. The chain uses TRBV6-5 and TRBJ2-5; TRBD1 matches at 9 bases. In germline, CDR1 is MNHEY, CDR2 SVGAGI. This CDR3 has 14 residues. Trimming took 5 bases from V and 2 from J; bases not matched to a gene: 3.